The 20 T cell receptor beta chains given below trace back to one sample, sequenced in a study of T cells in Graves' hyperthyroidism and ophthalmopathy. TCR beta CDR3 regions were amplified from RNA transcripts. The TCR CDR3 was amplified in a first-round RT-PCR using the HTBI primer set. Using its own MiXCR run on the multiplex PCR reads, TCRdb lists one record per CDR3 protein. The sample consists of around 600,000 distinct CDR3 sequences, 14% of them appearing once. Sequencing input: blood. Every receptor here comes from a young woman with Graves' ophthalmopathy.

At least ten counts were recorded for this clonotype. This chain joins TRBV7-9 and TRBJ2-7; perhaps TRBD2 as D (6 bases). Germline values: CDR1 SEHNR, CDR2 FQNEAQ (reference sequence). With 5 bases removed from V and 5 bases from J, the gap between germline ends came to 13 bases. The CDR3 length is 13 residues. The CDR3 DNA follows: TGTGCCAGCAGCCGGTCGGGGGTCCACGAGCAGTACTTC. This codes for CASSRSGVHEQYF. Variable domain in full (rest from reference TRBV7-9 and TRBJ2-7): DTGVSQNPRHKITKRGQNVTFRCDPISEHNRLYWYRQTLGQGPEFLTYFQNEAQLEKSRLLSDRFSAERPKGSFSTLEIQRTEQGDSAMYLCASSRSGVHEQYFGPGTRLTVT.

This clonotype was seen many times. The chain is built from TRBV30 and TRBJ1-2; D is possibly TRBD1 (5 bases). V lost 4 bases and J lost 7, with 19 bases in between. CDR3 length: 14 amino acids. Per germline, CDR1 GTSNPN and CDR2 SVGIG (reference sequence). The CDR3: CAWIDAVRGGGYTF. For the CDR3, the DNA is TGTGCCTGGATCGACGCCGTGCGGGGCGGTGGCTACACCTTC.

Ten or more counts support this clonotype. The V and J genes are TRBV28 and TRBJ1-1, with 8 bases lining up with TRBD1. Germline V gene lookup returns CDR1 MDHEN and CDR2 SYDVKM. This CDR3 contains 17 residues. V lost 5 bases, J lost 2 bases, and 13 bases stayed unmatched. The chain's CDR3 is CASSPRTGLTYNTEAFF. The CDR3 nucleotides read TGTGCCAGCAGTCCCCGGACAGGGCTAACCTATAACACTGAAGCTTTCTTT.

In its sample, this clonotype was seen many times. CDR3 sequence: CASRSWDSVLPPTEAFF. CDR3 nucleotide sequence: TGTGCCAGCAGATCTTGGGACAGCGTGCTACCCCCAACTGAAGCTTTCTTT. The V gene is TRBV11-3, the J gene TRBJ1-1; 7 bases align to TRBD1. The CDR3 contains 17 residues. CDR1 is SGHNT, CDR2 YENEEA, per germline. With V trimmed by 6 bases and J by 5 bases, 18 bases remained unmatched. Combining the CDR3 with reference TRBV11-3 and TRBJ1-1 gives the whole variable domain EAGVVQSPRYKIIEKKQPVAFWCNPISGHNTLYWYLQNLGQGPELLIRYENEEAVDDSQLPKDRFSAERLKGVDSTLKIQPAELGDSAVYLCASRSWDSVLPPTEAFFGQGTRLTVV.

The chain is built from TRBV19 and TRBJ1-5, with D perhaps TRBD1 (6 bases). This CDR3 region has 14 residues. With 5 bases removed from V and 5 bases from J, the gap between germline ends came to 13 bases. The V gene's germline CDR1 is LNHDA and CDR2 SQIVND (reference sequence). CDR3 DNA: TGTGCCAGTAGTTGGTCAGGGGCGGATCAGCCCCAGCATTTT. It specifies CASSWSGADQPQHF.

In its sample, this clonotype was seen many times. The V gene is TRBV10-3, the J gene TRBJ2-5; 8 bases match TRBD1. CDR1 is ENHRY and CDR2 is SYGVKD in the germline V gene. V lost 3 bases, J lost 2 bases, and 8 bases stayed unmatched. The CDR3 has 16 amino acids. CDR3 DNA: TGTGCCATCAGTGACCCCCCACGACAGGGGCAAGAGACCCAGTACTTC. This codes for CAISDPPRQGQETQYF.

This clonotype was detected ten times or more. For the CDR3, the DNA is TGTGCCTGGAGTGTAGAACAGCGGAATTCACCCCTCCACTTT. Protein: CAWSVEQRNSPLHF. V is TRBV30 and J is TRBJ1-6; D is unclear. Germline CDR1 reads GTSNPN; CDR2 reads SVGIG (reference sequence). The CDR3 covers 14 residues. Trimming took off 0 bases at V and 7 bases at J, with 10 bases between the two ends. Filled out from reference TRBV30 and TRBJ1-6, the complete variable domain reads SQTIHQWPATLVQPVGSPLSLECTVEGTSNPNLYWYRQAAGRGLQLLFYSVGIGQISSEVPQNLSASRPQDRQFILSSKKLLLSDSGFYLCAWSVEQRNSPLHFGNGTRLTVT.

The chain joins TRBV24-1 to TRBJ1-2, with 12 bases fitting TRBD1. The V gene's germline CDR1 is KGHDR and CDR2 SFDVKD. CDR3 size: 14 residues. J lost 4 bases, V lost 9 bases, and 5 bases had no gene match. The CDR3 sequence: CATGDRGLSYGYTF. The CDR3 DNA reads as TGTGCCACCGGGGACAGGGGGCTTTCCTATGGCTACACCTTC.

This clonotype was picked up many times. The chain is built from TRBV28 and TRBJ2-1; 10 bases are a match to TRBD1. There are 15 residues in the CDR3. Germline values: CDR1 MDHEN, CDR2 SYDVKM. The ends lost 8 bases at V and 4 bases at J; junction bases unmatched: 8. The CDR3 sequence is CASRHGTGDYNEQFF. The CDR3 coding sequence is TGTGCCAGCCGCCATGGGACAGGGGATTACAATGAGCAGTTCTTC.

This clonotype was seen more than once but under ten times. The chain links TRBV10-1 to TRBJ2-7, with 11 bases identical to TRBD2. The CDR3 spans 16 residues. The germline gives CDR1 WNHNN, CDR2 SYGVQD (reference sequence). The trim removed 7 bases at V and 7 bases at J, leaving 15 bases unmatched. This CDR3 reads CASTGLAGPSCREQYF. CDR3 DNA sequence: TGCGCCAGCACTGGACTAGCGGGTCCTAGCTGTCGGGAGCAGTACTTC.

J is TRBJ1-2 and V is TRBV18, with 8 bases identical to TRBD1. The CDR3 contains 15 residues. V trimming: 5 bases; J trimming: 7 bases; junction bases outside the gene matches: 12. CDR1 is KGHSH, CDR2 LQKENI, per germline. The CDR3 region is CASSGSGQGGFGYTF. CDR3 sequence (DNA): TGTGCCAGCTCAGGCTCTGGACAGGGAGGTTTTGGCTACACCTTC.

This chain links TRBV3-1 with TRBJ2-7; 8 nucleotides align to TRBD1. The CDR3 sequence is 19 residues long. The V and J ends lost 2 bases and 0 bases, in that order; junction bases with no gene match: 15. Germline V gene sequence: CDR1 LGHDT, CDR2 YNNKEL (reference sequence). Written as DNA, the CDR3 is TGTGCCAGCAGCCAATTCAAAGGAGGACAGGGTGATAGCTCCTACGAGCAGTACTTC. It translates to CASSQFKGGQGDSSYEQYF.

The sample holds many counts of this clonotype. The chain links TRBV12-3 or TRBV12-4 to TRBJ2-3, with 9 nucleotides matching TRBD2. The length of the CDR3 is 16 residues. V lost 6 bases to trimming and J lost 1 base; unmatched junction nucleotides: 8. CDR3 sequence (DNA): TGTGCCAGCAGACGAGTAGCGGGAGCGGGCACAGATACGCAGTATTTT. The encoded protein is CASRRVAGAGTDTQYF.

This clonotype was counted only a few times. With a much larger clone just one base away, this may be a read error. The genes are TRBV3-1 and TRBJ1-2; D gene unclear. CDR3 size: 13 residues. Germline V gene data show CDR1 as LGHDT and CDR2 as YNNKEL (reference sequence). CDR3 sequence: CTSSQESSRGYTF. As DNA, the CDR3 is TGTACCAGCAGCCAAGAATCCTCCAGGGGCTACACCTTC.

The V call is TRBV3-1, the J call TRBJ1-5; D perhaps matches TRBD1 (6 bases). In germline, CDR1 is LGHDT, CDR2 YNNKEL (reference sequence). The CDR3 consists of 14 residues. Trimming stripped 1 base from V and 7 bases from J, with 11 bases between. CDR3 DNA sequence: TGTGCCAGCAGCCAAGTACAGGGTGGACAGCCCCAGCATTTT. Translation gives CASSQVQGGQPQHF. The full variable domain, its missing parts supplied by reference TRBV3-1 and TRBJ1-5, is DTAVSQTPKYLVTQMGNDKSIKCEQNLGHDTMYWYKQDSKKFLKIMFSYNNKELIINETVPNRFSPKSPDKAHLNLHINSLELGDSAVYFCASSQVQGGQPQHFGDGTRLSIL.

In its sample, this clonotype was seen many times. This chain uses TRBV13 with TRBJ2-3; perhaps TRBD1 as D (6 bases). Trimming took 7 bases from V and 6 from J, leaving 26 bases between them. CDR3 length: 17 residues. From germline, CDR1 is PRHDT and CDR2 FYEKMQ (reference sequence). The CDR3, as DNA: TGTGCCAGCACACAGGGCGGCGAGTACTTAAGATCGGATACGCAGTATTTT. Amino acids: CASTQGGEYLRSDTQYF.

The chain's CDR3 is CSARGGQGWTEAFF. Written as DNA, the CDR3 is TGCAGTGCTAGAGGGGGCCAGGGATGGACTGAAGCTTTCTTT. The chain combines TRBV20-1 with TRBJ1-1, with D perhaps TRBD1 (5 bases). Germline V lookup: CDR1 DFQATT, CDR2 SNEGSKA (reference sequence). V dropped 1 base and J dropped 5 bases, with 14 bases sitting between them. The CDR3 length is 14 residues.

This clonotype has at least ten counts. The V gene is TRBV5-1, the J gene TRBJ2-7; 11 positions match TRBD2. Germline V gives CDR1 SGHRS, CDR2 YFSETQ. The length of the CDR3 is 15 residues. With V trimmed by 2 bases and J by 4 bases, 5 bases remained unmatched. The CDR3 loop reads CASSLLAGDRYEQYF. CDR3 DNA: TGCGCCAGCAGCTTACTAGCGGGAGACAGGTACGAGCAGTACTTC.

This clonotype was counted only a few times. The chain is built from TRBV10-3 and TRBJ2-3, with TRBD2 matching over 14 bases. Germline loops: CDR1 ENHRY, CDR2 SYGVKD. V lost 9 bases and J lost 5; bases outside the gene matches: 4. The CDR3 extends over 14 amino acids. The CDR3 DNA reads TGTGCCATAGGGACTAGCGGGAGTATAGATACGCAGTATTTT. This codes for CAIGTSGSIDTQYF.

This clonotype was seen ten or more times. The gene calls are TRBV5-5 and TRBJ2-3, with TRBD1 matching 7 bases. The CDR3 is 14 amino acids. J was trimmed by 3 bases and V by 4 bases; bases with no gene match: 5. Germline V CDR1 and CDR2: SGHKS, YYEKEE (reference sequence). The CDR3 region has the DNA TGTGCCAGCAGCCAGGGACAGTGGACAGATACGCAGTATTTT. Translation: CASSQGQWTDTQYF.